The rows below give T cell receptor beta chains drawn from one sample of a study of identical twins. Each CDR3 protein is one row after TCRdb ran MiXCR on the 5' RACE reads. Among 250,000 to 300,000 distinct CDR3 sequences listed, nearly 9.5% were seen once. This same sample was also taken into another study, of yellow fever vaccine responses in identical twins.

Sequencing used CD8+ T cells sorted from blood. The receptors come from a woman aged 18-29 years in good health. CDR3s leave out the opening cysteine and the closing phenylalanine or tryptophan. The order of the fields is J gene, V gene, CDR3 protein.

TRBJ2-1	TRBV6-5	ASSSDRSSYNEQF
TRBJ2-7	TRBV6-1	ASRRGTESSYEQY
TRBJ2-3	TRBV24-1	ATSESGSTDTQY
TRBJ2-3	TRBV25-1	ASSDLGTPDTQY
TRBJ2-2	TRBV6-2/TRBV6-3	ASSFLLWERDTGELF
TRBJ2-7	TRBV27	ATSGRNDEQY
TRBJ2-1	TRBV20-1	SARDRTSGSKGSYNEQF
TRBJ2-1	TRBV2	ASSDIAGAPGEQF
TRBJ2-1	TRBV20-1	SARSDNEQF
TRBJ2-1	TRBV7-3	ASSFGQGANNEQF
TRBJ2-1	TRBV7-9	ASSSSGAILQF
TRBJ2-5	TRBV6-5	ASSYSFSKETQY
TRBJ1-1	TRBV12-3/TRBV12-4	ASMPSGAPEAF
TRBJ2-7	TRBV5-1	ASSLSPRGRERTYEQY
TRBJ2-5	TRBV14	ASSQPSVETQY
TRBJ2-7	TRBV27	ASSSHLGEQY
TRBJ2-1	TRBV2	ASKIAGVRNEQF
TRBJ2-5	TRBV28	ASSTKRGVTQY
TRBJ2-7	TRBV20-1	SAPGQGYEQY
TRBJ2-3	TRBV6-4	ASSDSSGGGDTQY
TRBJ1-1	TRBV4-1	ASSQDQESTEAF
TRBJ2-5	TRBV28	ASTRLSQETQY
TRBJ2-5	TRBV5-1	ASSLEGQGKETQY
TRBJ1-1	TRBV7-6	ASSSGQESTEAF
TRBJ2-5	TRBV12-3/TRBV12-4	ASSRANRGETQY
TRBJ1-1	TRBV6-6	ASLGGGTEAF
TRBJ2-7	TRBV28	ASSRLAGGGYEQY
TRBJ1-5	TRBV20-1	SAPGTIVEAQH
TRBJ2-1	TRBV12-3/TRBV12-4	ASSLGGPGQF
TRBJ2-7	TRBV5-1	ASSWGADTYEQY
TRBJ2-7	TRBV5-1	ASSLIWGNEQY
TRBJ2-1	TRBV29-1	SAISAGQISYNEQF
TRBJ2-5	TRBV28	ASSFPPRGGETQY
TRBJ2-7	TRBV29-1	SAVGQGILYEQY
TRBJ2-7	TRBV7-2	ASRQITGAEQY
TRBJ2-5	TRBV7-9	ASSFIRDQETQY
TRBJ2-7	TRBV11-3	ASSSRVQGAFYEQY
TRBJ1-3	TRBV4-3	ASSQDLGSVSGNTIY
TRBJ1-2	TRBV7-9	ASSLPDYGYT
TRBJ1-1	TRBV20-1	SGTGRLSTEAF
TRBJ2-7	TRBV7-8	ASSPRLALEQY
TRBJ1-5	TRBV27	ASGTGGNQPQH
TRBJ2-5	TRBV12-3/TRBV12-4	ASSLRGDFLKTQY
TRBJ2-2	TRBV7-9	ASSPSSRQELF
TRBJ2-1	TRBV7-3	ASSLTGDNEQF
TRBJ2-5	TRBV7-2	ASSYLGPGLVYETQY
TRBJ2-1	TRBV7-9	ASSPRTSGGYNEQF
TRBJ2-7	TRBV20-1	SARRRDSSHEQY
TRBJ2-7	TRBV7-2	ASSSGLGGSYEQY
TRBJ2-7	TRBV7-9	ASSLRPVEGSSYEQY
TRBJ2-7	TRBV28	ASSSLGSYEQY
TRBJ1-5	TRBV12-3/TRBV12-4	ASSFSRDQPQH
TRBJ2-7	TRBV4-3	ASSQDGRGPTSGEQY
TRBJ2-2	TRBV24-1	ATSDNLDRAGELF
TRBJ2-7	TRBV20-1	SANLGFPSYEQY
TRBJ2-3	TRBV9	ASSVASGGTDTQY
TRBJ2-7	TRBV7-9	ASSSPKWERGYEQY
TRBJ2-1	TRBV20-1	SASRGNEQF
TRBJ2-3	TRBV2	ASNRAVGSPTDTQY